The source of this T cell receptor beta chain is a study of early T cells in non-severe SARS-CoV-2 infection. On the study more broadly: Chains from this unsorted whole-blood bulk RNA could not be paired.

Germline-derived CDR1 and CDR2 are SGHAT and FQNNGV. Germline trimming cut 5 bases from V and 4 bases from J; bases unmatched to any gene: 4. The CDR3 contains 13 residues. The TCR library protocol attached unique molecular identifiers to the individual cDNA molecules. TCRdb re-called the 5' RACE reads through MiXCR, storing one row per CDR3 protein. This sample has 85,000 to 100,000 distinct CDR3 sequences, with 16% found just once. This clonotype has only a few counts. This clonotype was sampled from an adult who was a healthcare worker with PCR-confirmed SARS-CoV-2 infection or an uninfected control (not recorded which). The chain uses TRBV11-2 and TRBJ1-2, with TRBD1 matching 7 bases. The specimen sequenced was whole blood. The CDR3 loop reads CASSQQGTYGYTF. The CDR3 DNA reads TGTGCCAGCAGCCAACAGGGGACCTATGGCTACACCTTC.